This T cell receptor beta chain was recovered during a study of blood T cell repertoires in COVID-19. Overall study: Material from acute and convalescent COVID-19 was sourced from the United States, Italy and Spain. Sources were T cells, B-cell-depleted T cells, or PBMCs; the material itself was cDNA or gDNA.

CDR3 size: 18 residues. V lost 3 bases, J lost 0 bases, and 13 bases stayed unmatched. Germline CDR1 and CDR2: LNHDA and SQIVND (reference sequence). Patients at the Seattle site were enrolled during active infection and followed longitudinally. Authors' analysis steps: Estimation of nucleated cell counts was performed using reference gene primer amplification. TCRdb's table, derived via immunoSEQ multiplex PCR, lists solely in-frame clones and lacks some. V, J and clone size were drawn from that table, and D and trimming were deduced from the DNA. The sample carries about 200,000 clones, roughly 94% recorded once.

Source material: peripheral blood. The receptor was isolated from a man under 40 with COVID-19, enrolled during active disease. The V gene is TRBV19, the J gene TRBJ2-7, with TRBD2 matching 8 bases. The CDR3 DNA reads TGTGCCAGTAGTATCTCCGCCTTGACTAGCGTCTTCTCCTACGAGCAGTACTTC. This sequence encodes CASSISALTSVFSYEQYF.